The table lists the clone carrying this T cell receptor (beta chain) with a few counts. This record belongs to a study of blood T cells in healthy people across ages. Alongside a J-beta primer mix, a sample-barcoded 5' primer served in a second PCR lasting 7 to 11 cycles. A single record per CDR3 protein comes from TCRdb applying MiXCR to the 5' RACE reads. This table has roughly 2 million distinct CDR3 sequences, around 50% appearing once. The germline CDR1 and CDR2 sequences are SGDLS and YYNGEE. Trimming cost V 3 bases and J 5 bases; bases outside gene matches: 1. The CDR3 sequence is 12 residues long. Donation came from healthy Caucasian individuals in Russia who were aged about 6 to 95.

The specimen sequenced was blood. This receptor was identified in a middle-aged woman in good health. The genes are TRBV9 and TRBJ1-2; TRBD1 aligns across 7 bases. CDR3: CASSETGYGYTF. As DNA, the CDR3 is TGTGCCAGCAGCGAGACAGGGTATGGCTACACCTTC.